This T cell receptor beta chain originates from a study of blood T cell repertoires in COVID-19. Study information: The United States, Italy and Spain were the sources of the acute and convalescent COVID-19 samples. Sources were T cells, B-cell-depleted T cells, or PBMCs; the material itself was cDNA or gDNA.

This clone was observed a single time. Trimming left V 0 bases short and J 6 bases short, with 16 bases between. Per the germline V gene, CDR1 is LGHNA and CDR2 is YSLEER. This CDR3 is 16 amino acids long. Assay: immunoSEQ multiplex PCR; the TCRdb copy retains only in-frame clones and omits some. The data show 65,000 to 75,000 clones, 80% seen once. Sequenced: peripheral blood. The source of this sequence is a human donor in a cohort sampled during active COVID-19. This sequence joins TRBV4-3 and TRBJ2-3; perhaps TRBD2 as D (7 bases). CDR3 region: CASSQEAGARFDTQYF. CDR3 DNA sequence: TGCGCCAGCAGCCAAGAGGCGGGGGCCCGCTTCGATACGCAGTATTTT.